Below, one T cell receptor beta chain is given with its context. The data were taken from a study of control samples from healthy donors and cancer patients. Germline V gives CDR1 MGHRA, CDR2 YSYEKL. The CDR3 totals 16 residues. V dropped 6 bases and J dropped 6; count of bases not matched to a gene: 8. Repertoires were generated with immunoSEQ multiplex PCR, while TCRdb's copy carries only in-frame clones and drops some. Of about 120,000 clones in the sample, more than 75% were seen once. This receptor was obtained from a man younger than 45 in good health. The rearrangement uses TRBV4-1 and TRBJ2-1, with TRBD2 matching 13 bases. The sequenced sample consisted of blood. CDR3 DNA sequence: TGCGCCAGCAGTCCCCTGACTAGCGGGGGGCCCAATGAGCAGTTCTTC. Translated: CASSPLTSGGPNEQFF.